What follows are 26 T cell receptor beta chains derived from one specimen sequenced in a study of CD8+CD57+ T cells in acquired aplastic anemia. Profiles of TCR beta VDJ and CDR3 were generated from a genomic DNA template. TCRdb re-analysed the reads in MiXCR, keeping a single row per CDR3 protein. The repertoire holds 400,000 to 500,000 distinct CDR3 sequences, with around 72% as singletons. The sequenced sample consisted of sorted CD4+, CD8+, or CD8+CD57+ T cells (not recorded which) from PBMCs. These receptors all stem from a human donor in good health, serving as a control.

Comments on this clonotype: The germline gene is not matched at one end of the junction; a read error may be the cause. V gene TRBV7-2 combines with J gene TRBJ2-5; TRBD1 is a possible D gene (5 bases). The germline V gene has CDR1 SGHTA and CDR2 FQGNSA. The CDR3 is 14 amino acids. As DNA, the CDR3 is TGTGCCAGCAGCTTACCCGAAGGGGCCAGCTCCTATAATTTC. Its translation: CASSLPEGASSYNF.

The chain is built from TRBV18 and TRBJ2-5; D uncertain. Trimming stripped 1 base from V and 2 bases from J, with 5 bases between. Per the germline V gene, CDR1 is KGHSH and CDR2 is LQKENI. The CDR3 has 13 residues. The CDR3 spells CASSPQDQETQYF. The CDR3 nucleotides are TGTGCCAGCTCACCACAGGATCAAGAGACCCAGTACTTC.

As regards this clonotype: The junction differs from germline at one of its ends, possibly a read error. The chain recombines TRBV4-1 with TRBJ1-5; D perhaps matches TRBD1 (5 bases). The CDR3 contains 14 residues. Germline CDR1 and CDR2: MGHRA and YSYEKL. As DNA, the CDR3 is TGTGCCAGCAGCTACGGGACGGGCAATCAGCCCCAGCATTTT. This sequence encodes CASSYGTGNQPQHF.

This clonotype has at least ten counts. The chain recombines TRBV6-5 with TRBJ1-2, with D possibly matching TRBD1 (6 bases). In germline, CDR1 is MNHEY, CDR2 SVGAGI. The CDR3 covers 12 residues. Between the trimmed V and J ends, which lost 5 bases and 6 bases, there was a span of 10 bases. The CDR3 sequence: CASSANRDGYTF. In DNA form, the CDR3 reads TGTGCCAGCAGTGCTAACAGGGATGGCTACACCTTC.

This clonotype showed up just once. The chain recombines TRBV7-9 with TRBJ1-6; no firm D call. CDR3 size: 15 residues. Trimming left V 3 bases short and J 16 bases short, with 22 bases between. CDR1 is SEHNR, CDR2 FQNEAQ, per germline (reference sequence). This CDR3 is CASSLTRTSEKLLHF. The DNA of the CDR3 is TGTGCCAGCAGCTTGACTCGGACTAGTGAAAAACTGCTCCACTTT.

With respect to this clonotype: Lacking the conserved final phenylalanine or tryptophan, this CDR3 likely reflects a read error. V and J are TRBV12-3 or TRBV12-4 and TRBJ1-2; possible D gene TRBD1, 5 bases. The V end was cut by 5 bases, the J end by 10 bases, with 17 bases between. This CDR3 comprises 13 residues. The CDR3 DNA is TGTGCCAGCAGTCGTGACAGAAGCGACGTCTACACCCTC. Its protein product is CASSRDRSDVYTL.

About this clonotype: No conserved phenylalanine or tryptophan ends this CDR3, so it is likely a read error. Because the CDR3's place on the DNA is in doubt, the DNA is left out and the CDR3 is given as listed by TCRdb. The CDR3 here is CASSLAGDYEKYY. The V call is TRBV7-3, the J call TRBJ2-7; TRBD1, as called in the table, went unchecked against the DNA. The CDR3 contains 13 residues when both ends are counted. Germline CDR1 SGHTA, CDR2 FQGTGA.

This clonotype was found a few times. V gene TRBV30 combines with J gene TRBJ1-1; possible D gene TRBD1, 6 bases. Germline V gives CDR1 GTSNPN, CDR2 SVGIG (reference sequence). The V and J ends lost 3 bases and 7 bases respectively, with 18 bases between them. The CDR3 is made up of 14 amino acids. The CDR3, as DNA: TGTGCCTGGAGCGTTCGTGGCACAGGGAGTGAAGCTTTCTTT. The encoded protein is CAWSVRGTGSEAFF.

A remark on this clonotype: Likely a read error: the CDR3 ends without its conserved phenylalanine or tryptophan. The DNA is left out, because the CDR3 cannot be placed on it with certainty; the CDR3 is given as TCRdb lists it. This chain connects TRBV7-9 to TRBJ2-7; the table names TRBD1, a call not compared with the DNA. The CDR3 is made up of 13 amino acids, end residues included. Germline CDR1 SEHNR, CDR2 FQNEAQ (reference sequence). CDR3 in amino acids: CASSFGQNNSPLH.

On this clonotype: The final CDR3 position lacks the conserved phenylalanine or tryptophan, pointing to a likely read error. The DNA is left out, because the CDR3 cannot be placed on it with certainty; the CDR3 is given as TCRdb lists it. The chain joins TRBV19 to TRBJ2-5; the D segment call TRBD2 is taken from the table without a DNA check. Counting both end residues, the CDR3 totals 15 amino acids. Germline lookup yields CDR1 LNHDA and CDR2 SQIVND (reference sequence). CDR3 sequence reads: CASSKNPTKIPTMSI.

This clonotype has a single count. This chain uses TRBV11-3 with TRBJ2-1; 11 positions match TRBD2. The CDR3 has 14 residues. Germline V lookup: CDR1 SGHNT, CDR2 YENEEA. The V segment lost 5 bases and the J segment 6 bases; nucleotides outside the gene matches: 3. The CDR3 sequence is CASSPTSGSNEQFF. CDR3 DNA: TGTGCCAGCAGCCCCACTAGCGGGAGCAATGAGCAGTTCTTC.

The gene calls are TRBV7-9 and TRBJ2-7; D not certain. Germline-derived CDR1 and CDR2 are SEHNR and FQNEAQ (reference sequence). The CDR3 runs 16 residues. V lost 6 bases and J lost 2, with 20 bases in between. The CDR3 is CASSKRTDLRTYEQYF. CDR3 nucleotide sequence: TGTGCCAGCAGTAAACGGACCGATCTCCGGACCTACGAGCAGTACTTC.

In this sample, this clonotype turned up a few times. Given the absence of the conserved phenylalanine or tryptophan at the CDR3 end, a read error is likely. The DNA is omitted, as the CDR3 cannot be located on it reliably, and the CDR3 follows TCRdb's listing. The CDR3 region is CASSLQGQGVYEQ. V is TRBV7-6 and J is TRBJ1-2; the listed D gene, TRBD1, was not tested against the DNA. The germline V gene encodes CDR1 SGHVS and CDR2 FNYEAQ. The CDR3 region is 13 residues in length, termini included.

On this clonotype itself: No conserved phenylalanine or tryptophan ends this CDR3, so it is likely a read error. For the CDR3, the DNA is TGTGCCAGCAGCTTAAGCCAGACCGGGACCCAGTACCAG. Its translation is CASSLSQTGTQYQ. The chain carries TRBV11-3 and TRBJ2-5; no reliable D call. This CDR3 spans 13 amino acids. Looked up from germline, CDR1 is SGHNT and CDR2 is YENEEA. Trimming removed 2 bases at V and 7 bases at J, with 11 bases between.

This chain uses TRBV5-4 with TRBJ1-3; weak D call: TRBD1 (5 bases). The germline V gene encodes CDR1 SGHNT and CDR2 YYREEE (reference sequence). Trimming took off 1 base at V and 0 bases at J, with 14 bases between the two ends. The CDR3 spans 17 residues. The CDR3 bases are TGTGCCAGCAGCTTGATCGGGACCCTCAGCTCTGGAAACACCATATATTTT. This gives the protein CASSLIGTLSSGNTIYF.

Comment on this clonotype: One end of the junction fails to match germline, which may point to a read error. The chain has TRBV15 and TRBJ2-7, with 7 bases identical to TRBD2. The CDR3 totals 13 residues. In germline, CDR1 is LNHNV, CDR2 YYDKDF (reference sequence). As DNA, the CDR3 is TGTGCCAGCAGCTTAACAGGTATCGCGGGGGAGTACTTC. Translation gives CASSLTGIAGEYF. Full variable domain (outside the CDR3, taken from reference TRBV15 and TRBJ2-7): DAMVIQNPRYQVTQFGKPVTLSCSQTLNHNVMYWYQQKSSQAPKLLFHYYDKDFNNEADTPDNFQSRRPNTSFCFLDIRSPGLGDTAMYLCASSLTGIAGEYFGPGTRLTVT.

This clonotype has ten or more counts. The gene calls are TRBV19 and TRBJ2-3; weak D call: TRBD2 (5 bases). V lost 5 bases to trimming and J lost 3 bases, with 12 bases between them. The CDR3 totals 14 residues. The germline CDR1 and CDR2 sequences are LNHDA and SQIVND (reference sequence). The CDR3 here is CASSPRGTTDTQYF. The DNA for the CDR3 is TGTGCCAGTAGTCCTCGGGGTACTACAGATACGCAGTATTTT.

The chain recombines TRBV25-1 with TRBJ2-3, with a possible D match to TRBD2 (5 bases). Deletions cut 5 bases from V and 6 bases from J, with 15 bases between. The CDR3 runs to 14 residues. Germline CDR1 and CDR2: MGHDK and SYGVNS. CDR3 sequence reads: CASSPRTGIDTQYF. The CDR3, as DNA: TGTGCCAGCAGTCCTCGGACTGGAATCGATACGCAGTATTTT.

As for this clonotype: At one boundary the junction diverges from the germline segment, which might be a read error. The CDR3 loop is CASSLEGINCGYTF. The CDR3, as DNA: TGTGCCAGCAGCTTAGAGGGGATCAACTGTGGCTACACCTTC. The chain carries TRBV5-4 and TRBJ1-2; D possibly corresponds to TRBD1 (5 bases). The CDR3 contains 14 residues. Germline V gene data show CDR1 as SGHNT and CDR2 as YYREEE (reference sequence).

The chain's CDR3 is CASSLAFRGVYEQYF. The CDR3 DNA follows: TGTGCCAGCAGCTTAGCGTTCAGGGGAGTTTACGAGCAGTACTTC. This chain links TRBV7-2 with TRBJ2-7, with a possible D match to TRBD1 (6 bases). The length of the CDR3 is 15 residues. CDR1 is SGHTA and CDR2 is FQGNSA in the germline V gene. Trimming left V 0 bases short and J 4 bases short, with 13 bases between.

This chain links TRBV11-2 with TRBJ2-7; D uncertain. The V end lost 4 bases, the J end lost 4 bases, and 17 bases lay between the germline ends. Looked up from germline, CDR1 is SGHAT and CDR2 is FQNNGV. The CDR3 runs 15 residues. The CDR3 DNA is TGTGCCAGCAGCTCAACTCACTACGCATCGTACGAGCAGTACTTC. It yields the protein CASSSTHYASYEQYF.

The chain has TRBV5-1 and TRBJ2-1; D call uncertain. The CDR3 runs 14 residues. V lost 4 bases, J lost 8 bases, and 16 bases lay in between. Germline CDR1 reads SGHRS; CDR2 reads YFSETQ. CDR3 DNA sequence: TGCGCCAGCAGCCAATTGAACCAATACTATGAGCAGTTCTTC. Protein: CASSQLNQYYEQFF. Based on the CDR3 plus reference TRBV5-1 and TRBJ2-1, the full variable domain is KAGVTQTPRYLIKTRGQQVTLSCSPISGHRSVSWYQQTPGQGLQFLFEYFSETQRNKGNFPGRFSGRQFSNSRSEMNVSTLELGDSALYLCASSQLNQYYEQFFGPGTRLTVL.

This clonotype was observed once. The V call is TRBV10-2, the J call TRBJ2-5, with TRBD1 matching 7 bases. With V trimmed by 4 bases and J by 14 bases, 16 bases remained unmatched. The CDR3 sequence is 14 residues long. Germline V gives CDR1 WSHSY, CDR2 SAAADI. CDR3 region: CASSVETGWETAYF. The CDR3 DNA sequence: TGCGCCAGCAGTGTCGAGACAGGGTGGGAGACCGCTTACTTC.

The chain recombines TRBV12-3 or TRBV12-4 with TRBJ2-2; maybe TRBD1 (6 bases). Trimming stripped 6 bases from V and 10 bases from J, with 15 bases between. This CDR3 is built from 13 residues. The CDR3 nucleotides are TGTGCCAGCAGCCAACCAGGGGCGTTGGAGCTGTTTTTT. Translated, it gives CASSQPGALELFF.

About this clonotype: The conserved closing phenylalanine or tryptophan is absent in this CDR3, likely reflecting a read error. The DNA is left out, because the CDR3 cannot be placed on it with certainty; the CDR3 is given as TCRdb lists it. This chain uses TRBV7-3 with TRBJ1-1. From its first to its last residue, the CDR3 has 13 amino acids. CDR1 is SGHTA, CDR2 FQGTGA, per germline. CDR3 loop: CASSFSDKARAYT.

Concerning this clonotype itself: Germline and junction disagree at one end, which may indicate a read error. The chain joins TRBV3-1 to TRBJ2-2; 10 bases are a match to TRBD1. CDR3 size: 14 residues. The germline gives CDR1 LGHDT, CDR2 YNNKEL (reference sequence). CDR3 in amino acids: CASMGQGNAGELFF. DNA for the CDR3: TGTGCCAGCATGGGACAGGGGAACGCCGGGGAGCTGTTTTTT.